This T cell receptor (beta chain) is from a study of T cell responses to AZD1222 COVID-19 vaccine (dated by TCRdb to the early 2020s). A note on the overall study: TCR sequencing covered more than 230 trial participants: about 210 given two doses of AZD1222 and 26 given two doses of MenACWY control vaccine. Trial participants were enrolled by age into 18-55, 56-69 and 70-plus year subgroups, with roughly 160, 29 and 62 TCR-sequenced participants respectively. Study-wide findings and limitations: Vaccine-associated CD4 TCRs spanned the whole spike protein, with dominant responses in regions 160-218 and 743-854. Spike-specific TCR breadth and depth rose significantly after two AZD1222 doses compared with day 0 and with MenACWY recipients. Reportedly, almost half of the unique spike-specific TCRs recognized epitopes lying outside the regions that are mutated in the B.1.351 and B.1.1.7 variants. The 56-69-year group was small, and its depth increase did not reach significance, likely because of low power. Because no samples from the day 14 peak response were available, repertoires could be characterized only after the peak T cell response. Participants were mostly white British and included more females than males, and it was suggested by the authors that clonal diversity may have been underestimated. Conclusions about previously exposed vaccinees are limited because only five to seven AZD1222 recipients were SARS-CoV-2 seropositive at baseline.

Notes on this clone: Its antigen is unknown. Base qualities are missing; no much larger clone stands one base away.

The CDR3 regions of human TCRbeta chains were analyzed by immunosequencing. Turning to the authors' computational methods: Repertoire TCRs were matched against a reference library of SARS-CoV-2-specific TCRs generated with the MIRA antigen-specificity platform. Breadth was defined as the fraction of unique TCRs that were SARS-CoV-2-associated. Depth was defined as the fraction of total T cells that were SARS-CoV-2-associated. Using the MIRA data, every spike-specific TCR was mapped to the spike region that the TCR reacted to and assigned to either a CD4 or a CD8 class. Log10-transformed breadth and depth values were compared by one-way ANOVA with Sidak's multiple comparisons tests. TCRdb provides this immuneACCESS table in a form limited to in-frame rearrangements. Some clones are lacking; in checked studies, under half of them reflect an unresolved V gene, and why the rest are absent is not known. Clone size and the V and J calls come from that table; the DNA yielded D and trimming. The sample table lists about 140,000 clones, about 90% of them with a count of one. Jointly, the top ten make up about 5.9% of the sample.

In light of the paper, this sample's time point label describes: about 28 days (+/-7) after the second vaccine dose. AZD1222 recipients whose second dose came at about 4 weeks and those whose second dose came at about 12 weeks were combined into one group, since spike-specific TCR depth and breadth did not differ between the two schedules. The vaccinee samples were drawn from two UK trials, COV001 and COV002, one of which was a single-blind randomized controlled phase 2/3 trial testing AZD1222 (ChAdOx1 nCoV-19) in healthy adults. For TCRbeta chain sequencing, PBMC samples from trial participants were taken at day 0 and at day 28 after the second dose. The CDR3 runs 15 residues from the cysteine to the phenylalanine. Only the CDR3 region is kept as DNA, spanning 45 bases read in frame from base 1. For CDR1 and CDR2, the germline V gene lists SGHRS and YFSETQ. The V end gives up 3 bases and the J end 2 bases, leaving 4 bases in the junction not matched to a gene.

Sequenced material: peripheral blood, taken 28 days after the second AZD1222 dose. The TCR was taken from an adult who received the AZD1222 COVID-19 vaccine. The sequence is built from TRBV5-1 and TRBJ2-1, with 8 bases matching TRBD2. DNA sequence: TGCGCCAGCAGCTACTTAGCGGGGACCTACAATGAGCAGTTCTTC. This translates into CASSYLAGTYNEQFF.